Following are 25 T cell receptor beta chains from one sample sequenced in a study of T cell repertoires in cytomegalovirus infection. Each CDR3 protein gets one entry after TCRdb re-called the reads with MiXCR. The table includes 150,000 or so distinct CDR3 sequences, less than 25% detected once. Sequencing was done on a sample of PBMCs. Receptors originate from a human donor in good health (CMV status not recorded). Some clones in this sample may be carry-over from other donors' samples.

V and J are TRBV5-1 and TRBJ2-1; maybe TRBD2 (5 bases). Germline CDR1 SGHRS, CDR2 YFSETQ. V gave up 0 bases and J gave up 8 bases, with 12 bases separating them. The CDR3 is 14 amino acids. For the CDR3, the DNA is TGCGCCAGCAGCTTGGCCGGCGGGTCCCATGAGCAGTTCTTC. Translating gives CASSLAGGSHEQFF. The full variable domain, with the rest looked up from reference TRBV5-1 and TRBJ2-1, is KAGVTQTPRYLIKTRGQQVTLSCSPISGHRSVSWYQQTPGQGLQFLFEYFSETQRNKGNFPGRFSGRQFSNSRSEMNVSTLELGDSALYLCASSLAGGSHEQFFGPGTRLTVL.

This clonotype was found many times. The chain has TRBV12-3 or TRBV12-4 and TRBJ2-2; D is unresolved. The CDR3 totals 11 residues. Trimming left V 6 bases short and J 5 bases short, with 4 bases between. For the CDR3, the DNA is TGTGCCAGCAGGCGGACCGGGGAGCTGTTTTTT. This translates into CASRRTGELFF.

The V gene is TRBV11-2, the J gene TRBJ1-4; 8 bases match TRBD1. The CDR3 consists of 18 residues. Trimming removed 6 bases from V and 8 bases from J; junction bases left unmatched: 20. From germline, CDR1 is SGHAT and CDR2 FQNNGV. CDR3 residues: CASREGRGRRSLGEKLFF. For the CDR3, the DNA is TGTGCCAGCAGAGAGGGCAGGGGGCGCCGCTCCCTGGGAGAAAAACTGTTTTTT. Supplemented by reference TRBV11-2 and TRBJ1-4, the full variable domain reads EAGVAQSPRYKIIEKRQSVAFWCNPISGHATLYWYQQILGQGPKLLIQFQNNGVVDDSQLPKDRFSAERLKGVDSTLKIQPAKLEDSAVYLCASREGRGRRSLGEKLFFGSGTQLSVL.

This clonotype has a handful of counts. This chain joins TRBV28 and TRBJ2-7; D may be TRBD2 (7 bases). This CDR3 spans 17 amino acids. In germline, CDR1 is MDHEN, CDR2 SYDVKM. Trimming left V 3 bases short and J 3 bases short, with 21 bases between. The CDR3 loop reads CASSFDRGEGLGYEQYF. Here the CDR3 DNA reads TGTGCCAGCAGTTTTGATAGGGGGGAGGGCCTGGGCTACGAGCAGTACTTC.

The chain carries TRBV7-9 and TRBJ1-1; tentatively, D is TRBD1 (5 bases). This CDR3 region has 14 residues. Germline CDR1 reads SEHNR; CDR2 reads FQNEAQ (reference sequence). The V end was cut by 5 bases, the J end by 5 bases, with 15 bases between. The CDR3 loop is CASSPRGGETEAFF. CDR3 sequence (DNA): TGTGCCAGCAGCCCCCGCGGGGGAGAGACTGAAGCTTTCTTT.

This clonotype was detected many times. The rearrangement joins TRBV7-9 to TRBJ2-5; D gene uncertain. V lost 3 bases and J 0 bases, leaving 5 bases between the germline ends. This CDR3 is built from 13 residues. Per the germline V gene, CDR1 is SEHNR and CDR2 is FQNEAQ (reference sequence). DNA for the CDR3: TGTGCCAGCAGCTTTGGCCACCAAGAGACCCAGTACTTC. This encodes CASSFGHQETQYF.

This clonotype has more than one count but fewer than ten. V and J are TRBV7-2 and TRBJ2-7; TRBD2 aligns across 14 bases. Germline CDR1 and CDR2: SGHTA and FQGNSA. J was trimmed by 6 bases and V by 1 base; bases with no gene match: 2. CDR3 length: 15 amino acids. The CDR3 DNA reads as TGTGCCAGCAGCTTAGTCGGACTAGCGGGAGGCGAGCAGTACTTC. This sequence encodes CASSLVGLAGGEQYF.

This clonotype was seen only a few times. As DNA, the CDR3 is TGTGCCAGCAGTCTCAGGCCGGGCCAAGAGACCCAGTACTTC. As protein: CASSLRPGQETQYF. The genes are TRBV28 and TRBJ2-5; the D is unclear. The CDR3 loop spans 14 amino acids. Trimming left V 5 bases short and J 1 base short, with 11 bases between. CDR1 is MDHEN and CDR2 is SYDVKM in the germline V gene.

This clonotype was counted ten times or more. The chain employs TRBV20-1 and TRBJ2-7, with a weak D call TRBD2 (6 bases). V was pared by 7 bases and J by 4 bases, with 32 bases between. CDR1 is DFQATT and CDR2 is SNEGSKA in the germline V gene (reference sequence). This CDR3 has 18 amino acids. CDR3 loop: CSGHPPNRPLRGKYEQYF. The CDR3 nucleotides read TGCAGTGGCCACCCTCCAAACCGCCCTTTGCGGGGTAAATACGAGCAGTACTTC.

This clonotype appeared a few times. The chain combines TRBV20-1 with TRBJ1-1; D ambiguous. Germline V gives CDR1 DFQATT, CDR2 SNEGSKA (reference sequence). V was pared by 5 bases and J by 6 bases, with 10 bases between. The CDR3 loop spans 11 amino acids. The CDR3: CSAPDLAEAFF. DNA for the CDR3: TGCAGTGCTCCAGATCTGGCTGAAGCTTTCTTT.

The CDR3 region is CSASPASGSYNEQFF. The DNA of the CDR3 is TGCAGTGCTAGTCCAGCGAGCGGGAGTTACAATGAGCAGTTCTTC. This chain connects TRBV20-1 to TRBJ2-1; 8 nucleotides align to TRBD2. Germline-derived CDR1 and CDR2 are DFQATT and SNEGSKA (reference sequence). The CDR3 is 15 residues long. The junction had 8 bases not matched to a gene; V was cut back by 3 bases and J by 4 bases.

J is TRBJ2-2 and V is TRBV12-5; 10 nucleotides align to TRBD2. Germline V gives CDR1 LGHNT, CDR2 FRNRAP. Unmatched junction bases numbered 4, after V lost 6 bases and J lost 6 bases. This CDR3 is 14 amino acids long. CDR3 residues: CASGAGGPSGELFF. As DNA, the CDR3 is TGTGCTAGTGGAGCGGGAGGGCCTTCCGGGGAGCTGTTTTTT.

The V call is TRBV20-1, the J call TRBJ1-1; D remains ambiguous. V was shortened by 2 bases and J by 5 bases, with 9 bases between the two germline ends. The CDR3 loop spans 12 amino acids. Germline V gene data show CDR1 as DFQATT and CDR2 as SNEGSKA (reference sequence). This CDR3 reads CSARSRGTEAFF. CDR3 sequence (DNA): TGCAGTGCTAGAAGTCGGGGAACTGAAGCTTTCTTT.

This clonotype was observed a handful of times. The chain has TRBV30 and TRBJ2-6; D is ambiguous. The V end was cut by 3 bases, the J end by 2 bases, with 8 bases between. The CDR3 totals 14 residues. Germline V gene sequence: CDR1 GTSNPN, CDR2 SVGIG (reference sequence). The CDR3 here is CAWSNSPGANVLTF. DNA for the CDR3: TGTGCCTGGAGCAACAGCCCTGGGGCCAACGTCCTGACTTTC.

This chain links TRBV7-4 with TRBJ1-1; no firm D call. Germline V gene lookup returns CDR1 SGHVT and CDR2 SQSDAQ. The CDR3 length is 13 residues. With 5 bases removed from V and 1 base from J, the gap between germline ends came to 8 bases. In DNA form, the CDR3 reads TGTGCCAGCAGCCTCGATACGAACACTGAAGCTTTCTTT. This codes for CASSLDTNTEAFF.

The J gene is TRBJ2-7, the V gene TRBV7-2; 7 bases line up with TRBD2. CDR1 SGHTA and CDR2 FQGNSA come from the germline V gene. The CDR3 consists of 12 residues. Trimming removed 6 bases from V and 2 bases from J; junction bases left unmatched: 1. The DNA of the CDR3 is TGTGCCAGCAGGGGGGGGGCCTACGAGCAGTACTTC. Translating it yields CASRGGAYEQYF.

This clonotype was counted at least ten times. V usage is TRBV28 and J usage is TRBJ2-5; D is unclear. The CDR3 sequence is 13 residues long. V was clipped by 7 bases and J by 3 bases, with 12 bases between them. CDR1 is MDHEN and CDR2 is SYDVKM in the germline V gene. CDR3 protein: CASKGGVEETQYF. CDR3 bases: TGTGCCAGCAAGGGTGGGGTTGAAGAGACCCAGTACTTC.

On this clonotype: A single base separates this from a much larger clone, so it may be a read error. V and J are TRBV28 and TRBJ2-1; 10 nucleotides align to TRBD2. CDR3 length equals 18 residues. From germline, CDR1 is MDHEN and CDR2 SYDVKM. The CDR3 is CASSLFYNSGGIINKQFF. The CDR3 bases are TGTGCCAGCAGTTTATTCTATAATAGCGGGGGGATTATCAATAAGCAGTTCTTC. Full variable domain (rest looked up from reference TRBV28 and TRBJ2-1): DVKVTQSSRYLVKRTGEKVFLECVQDMDHENMFWYRQDPGLGLRLIYFSYDVKMKEKGDIPEGYSVSREKKERFSLILESASTNQTSMYLCASSLFYNSGGIINKQFFGPGTRLTVL.

The V call is TRBV11-2, the J call TRBJ2-4; D is uncertain. V shed 2 bases and J shed 9 bases, with 5 bases lying between them. Germline loops: CDR1 SGHAT, CDR2 FQNNGV. This CDR3 contains 11 residues. CDR3: CASSLSIIQYF. The CDR3 region has the DNA TGTGCCAGCAGCTTAAGTATCATTCAGTACTTC.

This clonotype was observed a handful of times. The chain joins TRBV7-9 to TRBJ2-7; D remains ambiguous. Between the trimmed V and J ends, which lost 2 bases and 5 bases, there was a span of 10 bases. CDR3 length: 13 amino acids. Per the germline V gene, CDR1 is SEHNR and CDR2 is FQNEAQ (reference sequence). CDR3: CASSLKTTNEQYF. DNA for the CDR3: TGTGCCAGCAGCTTAAAGACAACGAACGAGCAGTACTTC.

V is TRBV28 and J is TRBJ2-7; a weak D match, TRBD1 (6 bases). Trimming shortened V by 5 bases and J by 4 bases, and 21 bases separated the two germline ends. CDR3 length: 16 amino acids. From germline, CDR1 is MDHEN and CDR2 SYDVKM. The CDR3 loop reads CASSALTGPGDYEQYF. In DNA form, the CDR3 reads TGTGCCAGCAGTGCCTTGACAGGCCCCGGGGATTACGAGCAGTACTTC.

A word on this clonotype: A read error may explain this, as a much larger clone is one base away. The V gene is TRBV5-1, the J gene TRBJ2-5; possible D gene TRBD1, 6 bases. The CDR3 runs to 14 residues. V was clipped by 4 bases and J by 5 bases, with 15 bases between them. In germline, CDR1 is SGHRS, CDR2 YFSETQ. The CDR3 loop reads CASSGPGVWETQYF. As DNA, the CDR3 is TGCGCCAGCAGCGGGCCAGGGGTTTGGGAGACCCAGTACTTC. Variable domain in full (rest from reference TRBV5-1 and TRBJ2-5): KAGVTQTPRYLIKTRGQQVTLSCSPISGHRSVSWYQQTPGQGLQFLFEYFSETQRNKGNFPGRFSGRQFSNSRSEMNVSTLELGDSALYLCASSGPGVWETQYFGPGTRLLVL.

This clonotype has ten or more counts. J is TRBJ2-7 and V is TRBV20-1, with D possibly TRBD2 on 8 matching bases. CDR3 length equals 14 residues. Germline V gene sequence: CDR1 DFQATT, CDR2 SNEGSKA (reference sequence). Trimming took off 3 bases at V and 4 bases at J, with 16 bases between the two ends. This chain's CDR3 is CSARDRPGGYEQYF. DNA of the CDR3: TGCAGTGCTAGGGACAGGCCGGGAGGGTACGAGCAGTACTTC.

This clonotype was counted between two and nine times. The chain is built from TRBV7-2 and TRBJ2-1, with 8 bases aligning to TRBD2. Trimming cost V 1 base and J 7 bases; bases outside gene matches: 6. CDR1 and CDR2 (germline): SGHTA, FQGNSA. There are 15 residues in the CDR3. The CDR3 sequence: CASSLEAGGWNEQFF. DNA of the CDR3: TGTGCCAGCAGCTTAGAGGCGGGAGGTTGGAATGAGCAGTTCTTC. Based on the CDR3 plus reference TRBV7-2 and TRBJ2-1, the full variable domain is GAGVSQSPSNKVTEKGKDVELRCDPISGHTALYWYRQSLGQGLEFLIYFQGNSAPDKSGLPSDRFSAERTGGSVSTLTIQRTQQEDSAVYLCASSLEAGGWNEQFFGPGTRLTVL.

The genes are TRBV5-6 and TRBJ2-2, with 14 positions matching TRBD2. Germline V lookup: CDR1 SGHDT, CDR2 YYEEEE. J was trimmed by 4 bases and V by 0 bases; bases with no gene match: 2. CDR3 length equals 17 residues. The CDR3 spells CASSLDGTSGSTGELFF. As DNA, the CDR3 is TGTGCCAGCAGCTTGGACGGGACTAGCGGGAGCACCGGGGAGCTGTTTTTT.